This T cell receptor (beta chain) was profiled in a study of T cell repertoires in cytomegalovirus infection. Study details: It was the public TCR beta signatures that indicated both CMV infection and matching HLA type. Study results and caveats: The ex vivo response was dominated by HLA-C-restricted CMV-specific TCR beta clonotypes.

MiXCR was run by TCRdb on the reads, yielding one entry per CDR3 protein. The sample carries roughly 300,000 distinct CDR3 sequences, more than 20% recorded once. The CDR3 loop spans 14 amino acids. The V end was cut by 5 bases, the J end by 2 bases, with 13 bases between. Germline CDR1 and CDR2: MDHEN and SYDVKM. Of note for this clonotype: Its antigen is unknown.

The sequenced sample consisted of PBMCs. The TCR originated in a human donor in good health (CMV status not recorded). Some clones in this sample may be carry-over from other donors' samples. The chain carries TRBV28 and TRBJ2-7; weak D call: TRBD1 (6 bases). As DNA, the CDR3 is TGTGCCAGCAGTGCTGGTGGACAGACCTACGAGCAGTACTTC. Protein: CASSAGGQTYEQYF.